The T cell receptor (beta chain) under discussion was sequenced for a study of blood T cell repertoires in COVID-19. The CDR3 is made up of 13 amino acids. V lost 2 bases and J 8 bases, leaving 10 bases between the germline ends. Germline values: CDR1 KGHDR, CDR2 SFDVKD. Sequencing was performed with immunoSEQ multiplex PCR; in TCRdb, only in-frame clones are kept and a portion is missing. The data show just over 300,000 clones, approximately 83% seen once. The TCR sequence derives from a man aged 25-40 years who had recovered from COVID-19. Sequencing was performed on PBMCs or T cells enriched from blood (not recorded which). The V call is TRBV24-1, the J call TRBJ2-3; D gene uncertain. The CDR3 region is CATSDSPVATQYF. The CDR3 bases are TGTGCCACCAGTGATTCCCCAGTGGCTACGCAGTATTTT.